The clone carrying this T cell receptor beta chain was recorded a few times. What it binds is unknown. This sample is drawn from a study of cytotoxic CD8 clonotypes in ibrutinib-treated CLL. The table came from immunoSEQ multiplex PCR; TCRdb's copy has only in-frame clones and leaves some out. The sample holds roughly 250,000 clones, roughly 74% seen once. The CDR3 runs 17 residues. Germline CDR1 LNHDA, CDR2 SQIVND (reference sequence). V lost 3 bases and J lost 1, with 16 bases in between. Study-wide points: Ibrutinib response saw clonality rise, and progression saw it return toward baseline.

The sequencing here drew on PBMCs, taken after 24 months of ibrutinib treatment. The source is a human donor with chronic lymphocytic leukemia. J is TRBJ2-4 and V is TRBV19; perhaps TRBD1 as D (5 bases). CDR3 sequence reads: CASSILGDPYAKNIQYF. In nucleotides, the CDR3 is TGTGCCAGTAGTATTTTAGGGGATCCCTATGCCAAAAACATTCAGTACTTC.